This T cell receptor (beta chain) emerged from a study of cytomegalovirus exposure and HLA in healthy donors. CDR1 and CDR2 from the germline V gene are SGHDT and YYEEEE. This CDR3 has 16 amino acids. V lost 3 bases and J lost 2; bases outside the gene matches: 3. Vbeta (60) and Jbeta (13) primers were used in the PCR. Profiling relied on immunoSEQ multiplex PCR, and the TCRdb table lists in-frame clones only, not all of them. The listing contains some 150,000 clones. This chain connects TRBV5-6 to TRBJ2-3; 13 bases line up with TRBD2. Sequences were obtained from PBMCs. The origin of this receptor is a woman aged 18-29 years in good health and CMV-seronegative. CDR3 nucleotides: TGTGCCAGCAGCTGGGGGACTAGCGGGATCACAGATACGCAGTATTTT. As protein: CASSWGTSGITDTQYF.